Given below is one T cell receptor beta chain in context. In germline, CDR1 is SGHVS, CDR2 FQNEAQ. The CDR3 totals 13 residues. V lost 6 bases, J lost 6 bases, and 5 bases stayed unmatched. The source of the sample is a study of control samples from healthy donors and cancer patients. Assay: immunoSEQ multiplex PCR; the TCRdb copy retains only in-frame clones and omits some. The sample comprises 70,000 to 100,000 clones, 75% to 95% of which are singletons, and roughly 18% rests with the top ten. The clonotype was recovered from a man aged 45-60 years in good health. Sequenced input: blood. The chain combines TRBV7-8 with TRBJ2-3; 8 bases fit TRBD2. The CDR3 region has the DNA TGTGCCAGCAGTCGGGGGGGAGCCGATACGCAGTATTTT. This codes for CASSRGGADTQYF.